The TCR beta chain described here comes from a study of post-analysis software for immune sequencing data. Looking at the study overall: There were relapsing-remitting, secondary progressive and progressive-relapsing multiple sclerosis among the disease courses included.

Incorporated into the TCR beta cDNA libraries were unique molecular identifiers, which served to reduce PCR and sequencing biases. TCRdb used MiXCR to reprocess the PCR reads, holding one entry per CDR3 protein. The repertoire consists of hundreds of thousands of distinct CDR3 sequences, with approximately 33% occurring once and the leading ten covering around an eighth. Study results and limitations: Patients showed TRBV5-6, TRBV5-1 and TRBV20-1 among roughly 5 TRBV segments more frequent than in controls. Samples from a shared batch, those prepared together, strongly co-clustered by F measure.

This clonotype was recorded a few times. The antigen remains unidentified. V was shortened by 1 base and J by 4 bases, with 10 bases between the two germline ends. CDR1 and CDR2 (germline): MGHRA, YSYEKL. The CDR3 is 14 residues long. The TCR sequence derives from a girl aged 5-17 years with multiple sclerosis. Source material: blood. V is TRBV4-1 and J is TRBJ1-2, with D maybe TRBD1 (6 bases). The CDR3 DNA sequence: TGCGCCAGCAGCCAAGTAGGACAGCTCTATGGCTACACCTTC. It specifies CASSQVGQLYGYTF.